This TCR beta chain emerged from a study of blood T cell repertoires in COVID-19. Study details: T cells, B-cell-depleted T cells, or PBMCs supplied cDNA or gDNA.

The trim removed 5 bases at V and 4 bases at J, leaving 7 bases unmatched. This CDR3 comprises 14 residues. Germline lookup yields CDR1 SEHNR and CDR2 FQNEAQ (reference sequence). In the authors' workflow: For nucleated cells, counts were estimated from reference gene primer amplification. Assay: immunoSEQ multiplex PCR; the TCRdb copy retains only in-frame clones and omits some. Clone size and the V and J calls come from that table; the DNA yielded D and trimming. The sample has about 130,000 clones, 65% to 90% seen once; the top ten hold 27%. This receptor was obtained from a woman of 80 years or more with acute or convalescent COVID-19. The V gene is TRBV7-9, the J gene TRBJ1-2, with 7 bases matching TRBD1. Input material: peripheral blood. The CDR3 region has the DNA TGTGCCAGCAGCCCACGGGACAGAGCCTATGGCTACACCTTC. Protein: CASSPRDRAYGYTF.